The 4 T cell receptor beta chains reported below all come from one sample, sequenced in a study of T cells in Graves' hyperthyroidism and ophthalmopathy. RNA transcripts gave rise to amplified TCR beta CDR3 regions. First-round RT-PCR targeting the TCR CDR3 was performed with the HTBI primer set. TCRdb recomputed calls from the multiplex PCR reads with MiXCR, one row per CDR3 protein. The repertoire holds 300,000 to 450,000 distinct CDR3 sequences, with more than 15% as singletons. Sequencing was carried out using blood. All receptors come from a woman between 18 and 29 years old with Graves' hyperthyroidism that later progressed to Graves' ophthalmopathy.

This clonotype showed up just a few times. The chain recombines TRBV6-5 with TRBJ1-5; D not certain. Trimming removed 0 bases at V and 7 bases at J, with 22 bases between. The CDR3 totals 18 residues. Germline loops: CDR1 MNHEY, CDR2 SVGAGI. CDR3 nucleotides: TGTGCCAGCAGTTACTCGAATTGGCCGCGGTGGCATCGGCAGCCCCAGCATTTT. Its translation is CASSYSNWPRWHRQPQHF.

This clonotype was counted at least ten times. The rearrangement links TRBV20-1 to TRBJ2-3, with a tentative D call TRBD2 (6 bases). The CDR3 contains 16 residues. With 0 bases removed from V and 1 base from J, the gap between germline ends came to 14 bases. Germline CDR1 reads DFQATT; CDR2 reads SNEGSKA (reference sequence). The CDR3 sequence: CSARDWRGSGTDTQYF. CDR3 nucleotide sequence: TGCAGTGCTAGAGATTGGAGGGGCTCCGGCACAGATACGCAGTATTTT.

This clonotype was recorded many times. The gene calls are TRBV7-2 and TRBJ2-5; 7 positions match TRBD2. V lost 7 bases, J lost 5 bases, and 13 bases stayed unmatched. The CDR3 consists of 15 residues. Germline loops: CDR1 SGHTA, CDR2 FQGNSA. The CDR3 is CASTPLGGSGETQYF. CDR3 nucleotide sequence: TGTGCCAGCACCCCCTTGGGGGGGAGTGGGGAGACCCAGTACTTC.

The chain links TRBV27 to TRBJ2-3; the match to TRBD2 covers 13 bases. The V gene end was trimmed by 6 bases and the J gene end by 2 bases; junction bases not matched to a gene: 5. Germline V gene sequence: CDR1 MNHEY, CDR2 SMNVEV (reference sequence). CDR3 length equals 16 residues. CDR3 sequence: CASSLTSGRFTDTQYF. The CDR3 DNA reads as TGTGCCAGCAGCCTGACTAGCGGGAGGTTCACAGATACGCAGTATTTT.